This is a list of T cell receptor beta chains from one sample in a study of blood T cell repertoires in COVID-19. Clones were read by immunoSEQ multiplex PCR, and TCRdb kept only the in-frame ones, dropping some. The sample includes about 210,000 clones, approximately 85% of them seen just once. Sequenced input: peripheral blood. These receptors all come from a man in his fifties or sixties with COVID-19, enrolled during active disease. CDR3s include the opening cysteine and the closing phenylalanine or tryptophan.

TRBV15,TRBJ2-1,CATSRDLAGVYNEQFF
TRBV6-6,TRBJ1-6,CATTPGNSPLHF
TRBV24-1,TRBJ2-7,CATSRHHEQYF
TRBV7-8,TRBJ1-2,CASSSGTGGGYGYTF
TRBV11-1,TRBJ1-2,CASSLEGPGKSYGYTF
TRBV28,TRBJ1-1,CASSSLGGGGTEAFF
TRBV11-1,TRBJ2-1,CASSLLRGGRYNEQFF
TRBV10-3,TRBJ1-6,CAISERGGNNSPLHF
TRBV30,TRBJ1-5,CAWRGQPNQPQHF
TRBV9,TRBJ2-3,CASSVAPSGGEDTQYF
TRBV7-2,TRBJ1-6,CASSPGTGSNSPLHF
TRBV5-5,TRBJ2-7,CASTAGGLYEQYF
TRBV2,TRBJ2-7,CASSVGLAFSYEQYF
TRBV30,TRBJ1-1,CAWSVLGQGETASAEAFF
TRBV28,TRBJ2-3,CASSLAGGGTDTQYF
TRBV4-3,TRBJ2-5,CASSQELTSGGAETQYF
TRBV19,TRBJ2-5,CASSIRTGTVQETQYF
TRBV28,TRBJ2-7,CASSSIAGGTYEQYF
TRBV5-1,TRBJ2-3,CASSLGPSGGASSTDTQYF
TRBV7-9,TRBJ2-5,CASSPVWGPAWYF
TRBV27,TRBJ1-1,CASSFGGVRTEAFF
TRBV5-4,TRBJ1-2,CATGPPRQTNYGYTF
TRBV11-1,TRBJ2-3,CASSLELAAPGDTQYF
TRBV3-1/TRBV3-2,TRBJ1-6,CASSQVYVESGSPLHF
TRBV18,TRBJ2-1,CASSPYNGQGLGNEQFF
TRBV5-1,TRBJ2-7,CASSTGEAYEQYF
TRBV6-2/TRBV6-3,TRBJ1-1,CASSTGVSEAFF
TRBV11-1,TRBJ1-1,CASSFRGGNTEAFF
TRBV6-2/TRBV6-3,TRBJ2-7,CASSYGEGYEQYF
TRBV5-1,TRBJ2-3,CASSLGGVSTDTQYF
TRBV4-1,TRBJ1-6,CASSQVSGGRGSPLHF
TRBV9,TRBJ2-3,CASSVFGGSTDTQYF
TRBV30,TRBJ2-7,CAWSGRAGATYEQYF
TRBV7-9,TRBJ2-7,CASSLAPGKSSEQYF
TRBV15,TRBJ1-4,CATSRQGHNEKLFF
TRBV18,TRBJ2-1,CASSPRPGQLIIEQFF
TRBV14,TRBJ2-3,CASNPVGRSTDTQYF
TRBV7-2,TRBJ2-7,CASSLLGPGQGMDEQYF
TRBV30,TRBJ1-1,CAGTYSGQATTKAFF
TRBV3-1/TRBV3-2,TRBJ2-3,CASSQGTGIDTQYF
TRBV18,TRBJ1-1,CASSLDQTGAATEAFF
TRBV7-2,TRBJ1-1,CASSLGRGTVEAFF
TRBV19,TRBJ2-7,CASSITPGTAHEQYF
TRBV4-3,TRBJ2-7,CASSQDGTGMGGYEQYF
TRBV4-2,TRBJ2-3,CASSRGTHTDTQYF
TRBV6-5,TRBJ2-7,CASSYSLGYEQYF
TRBV2,TRBJ1-3,CASSEETGFFGNTIYF
TRBV27,TRBJ1-2,CASSLYSGGGYTF
TRBV15,TRBJ2-7,CATSRADSGGGEQYF
TRBV19,TRBJ1-1,CASSIGHIVNTEAFF
TRBV5-4,TRBJ2-5,CASSFSGGALKETQYF
TRBV7-3,TRBJ2-5,CASSTTVEETQYF
TRBV10-2,TRBJ1-4,CASSEQGEKLFF
TRBV6-5,TRBJ2-7,CATGLPPVQYF
TRBV5-4,TRBJ1-1,CASSPTGRGNTEAFF
TRBV19,TRBJ1-5,CASRAGVNQPQHF